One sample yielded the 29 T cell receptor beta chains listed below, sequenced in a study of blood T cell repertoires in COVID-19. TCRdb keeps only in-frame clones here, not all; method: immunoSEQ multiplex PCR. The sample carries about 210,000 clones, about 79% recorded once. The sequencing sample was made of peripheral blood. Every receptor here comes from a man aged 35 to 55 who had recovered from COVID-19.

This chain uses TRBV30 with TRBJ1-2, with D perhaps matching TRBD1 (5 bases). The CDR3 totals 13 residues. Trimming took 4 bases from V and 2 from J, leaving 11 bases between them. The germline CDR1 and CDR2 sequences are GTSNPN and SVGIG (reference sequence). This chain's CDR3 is CAWMEGTNYGYTF. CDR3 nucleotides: TGTGCCTGGATGGAGGGGACGAACTATGGCTACACCTTC.

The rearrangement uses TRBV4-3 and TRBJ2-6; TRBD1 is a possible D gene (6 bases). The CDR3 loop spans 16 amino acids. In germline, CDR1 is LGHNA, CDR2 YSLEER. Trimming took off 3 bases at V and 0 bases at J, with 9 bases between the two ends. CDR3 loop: CASSHDRTSGANVLTF. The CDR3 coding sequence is TGCGCCAGCAGCCATGACAGGACCTCTGGGGCCAACGTCCTGACTTTC.

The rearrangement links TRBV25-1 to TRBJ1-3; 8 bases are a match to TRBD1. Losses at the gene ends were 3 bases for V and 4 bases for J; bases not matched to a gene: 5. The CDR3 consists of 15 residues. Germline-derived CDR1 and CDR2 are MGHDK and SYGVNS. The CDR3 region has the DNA TGTGCCAGCAGTGAGACAGGGGCTACGGGAAACACCATATATTTT. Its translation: CASSETGATGNTIYF.

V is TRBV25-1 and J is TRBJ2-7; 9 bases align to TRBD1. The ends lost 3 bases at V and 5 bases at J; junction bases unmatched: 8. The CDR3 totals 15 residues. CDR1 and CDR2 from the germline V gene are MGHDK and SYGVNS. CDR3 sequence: CASSERDRDSNEQYF. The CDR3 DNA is TGTGCCAGCAGTGAGAGGGACAGGGATAGCAACGAGCAGTACTTC.

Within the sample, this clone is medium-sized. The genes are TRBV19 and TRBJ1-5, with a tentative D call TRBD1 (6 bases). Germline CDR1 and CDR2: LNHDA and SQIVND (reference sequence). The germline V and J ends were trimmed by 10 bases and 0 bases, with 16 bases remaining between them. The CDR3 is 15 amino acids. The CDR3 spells CATEPTGYSNQPQHF. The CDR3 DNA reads TGTGCCACAGAACCGACAGGCTATAGCAATCAGCCCCAGCATTTT. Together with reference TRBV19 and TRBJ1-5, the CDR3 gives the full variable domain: DGGITQSPKYLFRKEGQNVTLSCEQNLNHDAMYWYRQDPGQGLRLIYYSQIVNDFQKGDIAEGYSVSREKKESFPLTVTSAQKNPTAFYLCATEPTGYSNQPQHFGDGTRLSIL.

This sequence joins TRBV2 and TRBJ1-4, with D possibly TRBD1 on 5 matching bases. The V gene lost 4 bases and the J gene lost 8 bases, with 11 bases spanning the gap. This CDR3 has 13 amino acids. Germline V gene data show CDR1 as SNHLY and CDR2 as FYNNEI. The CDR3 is CASSGQGMEKLFF. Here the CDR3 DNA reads TGTGCCAGCAGTGGTCAGGGAATGGAAAAACTGTTTTTT.

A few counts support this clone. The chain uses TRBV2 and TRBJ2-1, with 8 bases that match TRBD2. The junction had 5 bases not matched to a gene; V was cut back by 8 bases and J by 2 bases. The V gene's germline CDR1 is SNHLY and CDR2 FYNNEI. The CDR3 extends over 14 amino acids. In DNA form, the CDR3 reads TGTGCCAGCGGAAAAGCGGGAGCCTACAATGAGCAGTTCTTC. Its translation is CASGKAGAYNEQFF. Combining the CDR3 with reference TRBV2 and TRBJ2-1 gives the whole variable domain EPEVTQTPSHQVTQMGQEVILRCVPISNHLYFYWYRQILGQKVEFLVSFYNNEISEKSEIFDDQFSVERPDGSNFTLKIRSTKLEDSAMYFCASGKAGAYNEQFFGPGTRLTVL.

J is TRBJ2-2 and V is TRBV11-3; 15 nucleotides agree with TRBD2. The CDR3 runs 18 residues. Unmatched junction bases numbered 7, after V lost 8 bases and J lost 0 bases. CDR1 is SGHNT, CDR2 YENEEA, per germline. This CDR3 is CASARGLAGGPNTGELFF. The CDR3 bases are TGTGCCAGCGCTCGTGGACTAGCGGGAGGGCCGAACACCGGGGAGCTGTTTTTT. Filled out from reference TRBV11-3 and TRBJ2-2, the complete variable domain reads EAGVVQSPRYKIIEKKQPVAFWCNPISGHNTLYWYLQNLGQGPELLIRYENEEAVDDSQLPKDRFSAERLKGVDSTLKIQPAELGDSAVYLCASARGLAGGPNTGELFFGEGSRLTVL.

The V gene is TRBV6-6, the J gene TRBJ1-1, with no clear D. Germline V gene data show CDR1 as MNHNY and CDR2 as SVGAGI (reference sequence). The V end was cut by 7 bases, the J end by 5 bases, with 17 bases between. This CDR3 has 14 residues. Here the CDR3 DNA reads TGTGCCAGCATACCGCTCGGGGTCGGGACTGAAGCTTTCTTT. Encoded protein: CASIPLGVGTEAFF.

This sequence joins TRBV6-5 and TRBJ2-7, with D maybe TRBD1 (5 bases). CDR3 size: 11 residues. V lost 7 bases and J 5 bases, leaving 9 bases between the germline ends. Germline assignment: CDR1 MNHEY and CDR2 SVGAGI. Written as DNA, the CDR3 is TGTGCCAGCACTCAAGGGGACGAGCAGTACTTC. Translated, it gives CASTQGDEQYF.

This CDR3 reads CASSLQQPNSPLHF. For the CDR3, the DNA is TGTGCCAGCAGCTTACAACAGCCGAATTCACCCCTCCACTTT. The V gene is TRBV7-9, the J gene TRBJ1-6; D is undetermined. CDR1 and CDR2 (germline): SEHNR, FQNEAQ (reference sequence). The CDR3 consists of 14 residues. Deletions cut 2 bases from V and 7 bases from J, with 9 bases between.

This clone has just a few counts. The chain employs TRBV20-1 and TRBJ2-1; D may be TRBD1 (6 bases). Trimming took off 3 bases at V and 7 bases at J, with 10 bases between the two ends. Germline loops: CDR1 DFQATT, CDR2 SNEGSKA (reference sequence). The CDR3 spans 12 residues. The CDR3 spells CSASRQGNEQFF. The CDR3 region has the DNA TGCAGTGCTAGTCGGCAGGGGAATGAGCAGTTCTTC.

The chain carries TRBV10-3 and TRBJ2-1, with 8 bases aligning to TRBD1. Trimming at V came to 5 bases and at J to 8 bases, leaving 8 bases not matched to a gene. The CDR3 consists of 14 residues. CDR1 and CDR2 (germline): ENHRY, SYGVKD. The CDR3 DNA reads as TGTGCCATCAGTCGGACAGGGTATGCTGATGAGCAGTTCTTC. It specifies CAISRTGYADEQFF.

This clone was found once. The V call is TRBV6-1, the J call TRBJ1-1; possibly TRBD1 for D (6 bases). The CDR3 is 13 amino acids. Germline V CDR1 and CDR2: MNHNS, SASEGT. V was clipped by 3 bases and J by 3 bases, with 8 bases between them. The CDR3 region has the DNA TGTGCCAGCAGTGAGGACAGCTACACTGAAGCTTTCTTT. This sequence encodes CASSEDSYTEAFF.

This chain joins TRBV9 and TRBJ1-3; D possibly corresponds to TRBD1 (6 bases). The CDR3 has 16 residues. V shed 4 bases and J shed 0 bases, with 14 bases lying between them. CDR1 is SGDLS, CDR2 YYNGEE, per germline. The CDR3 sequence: CASSTKGHSSGNTIYF. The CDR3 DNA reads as TGTGCCAGCAGCACAAAGGGACACTCCTCTGGAAACACCATATATTTT.

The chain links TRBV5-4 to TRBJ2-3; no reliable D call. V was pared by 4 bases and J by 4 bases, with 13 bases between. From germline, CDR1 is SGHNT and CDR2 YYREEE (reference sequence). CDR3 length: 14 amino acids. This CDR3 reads CASSPKKSADTQYF. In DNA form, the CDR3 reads TGTGCCAGCAGCCCCAAAAAGAGTGCAGATACGCAGTATTTT.

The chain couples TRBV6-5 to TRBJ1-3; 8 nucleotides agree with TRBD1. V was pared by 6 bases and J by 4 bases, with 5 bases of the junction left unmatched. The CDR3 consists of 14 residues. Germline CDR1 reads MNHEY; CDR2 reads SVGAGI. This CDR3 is CASSSGGFGNTIYF. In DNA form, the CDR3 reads TGTGCCAGCAGCTCAGGGGGCTTCGGAAACACCATATATTTT.

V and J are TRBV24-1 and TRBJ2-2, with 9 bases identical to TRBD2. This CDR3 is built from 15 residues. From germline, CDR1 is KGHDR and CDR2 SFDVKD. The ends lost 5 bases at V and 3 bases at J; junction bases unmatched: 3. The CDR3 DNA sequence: TGTGCCACCAGTGTATCTAGCGGGGACACCGGGGAGCTGTTTTTT. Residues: CATSVSSGDTGELFF.

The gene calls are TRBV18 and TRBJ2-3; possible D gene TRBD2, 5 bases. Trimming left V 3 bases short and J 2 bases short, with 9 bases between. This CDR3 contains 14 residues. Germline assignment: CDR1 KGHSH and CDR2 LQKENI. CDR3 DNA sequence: TGTGCCAGCTCACCCGGGATCGACACAGATACGCAGTATTTT. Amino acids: CASSPGIDTDTQYF.

The CDR3 DNA follows: TGTGCCTGGGAAACCGGGACAGGGGATCCAAGTGGCTACACCTTC. This translates into CAWETGTGDPSGYTF. The chain links TRBV30 to TRBJ1-2, with TRBD1 matching over 10 bases. V shed 5 bases and J 7 bases; nucleotides not matched to a gene: 13. The CDR3 has 15 residues. Germline V gives CDR1 GTSNPN, CDR2 SVGIG (reference sequence).

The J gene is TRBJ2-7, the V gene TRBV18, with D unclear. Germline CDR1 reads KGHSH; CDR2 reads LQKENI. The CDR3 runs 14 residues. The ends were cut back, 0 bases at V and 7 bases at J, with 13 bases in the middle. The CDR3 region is CASSPPFTALEQYF. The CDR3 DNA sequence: TGTGCCAGCTCACCACCGTTTACAGCCTTGGAGCAGTACTTC.

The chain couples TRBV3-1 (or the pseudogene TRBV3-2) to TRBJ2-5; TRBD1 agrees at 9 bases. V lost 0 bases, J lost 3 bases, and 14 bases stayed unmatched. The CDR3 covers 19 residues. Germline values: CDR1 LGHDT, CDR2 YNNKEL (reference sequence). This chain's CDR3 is CASSQDFRGRTGVKETQYF. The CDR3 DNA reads TGTGCCAGCAGCCAAGATTTCCGCGGTAGGACAGGGGTGAAAGAGACCCAGTACTTC.

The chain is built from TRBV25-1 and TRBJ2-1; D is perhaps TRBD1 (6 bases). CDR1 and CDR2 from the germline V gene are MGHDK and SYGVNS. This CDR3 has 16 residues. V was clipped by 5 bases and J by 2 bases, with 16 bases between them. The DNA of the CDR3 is TGTGCCAGCAGTCCCCGGAAGGGGGATGCCTACAATGAGCAGTTCTTC. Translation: CASSPRKGDAYNEQFF.

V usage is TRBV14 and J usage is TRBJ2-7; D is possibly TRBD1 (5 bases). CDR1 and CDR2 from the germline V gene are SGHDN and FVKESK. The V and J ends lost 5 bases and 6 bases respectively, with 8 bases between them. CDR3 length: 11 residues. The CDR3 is CASSGRVEQYF. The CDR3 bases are TGTGCCAGCAGCGGCAGGGTCGAGCAGTACTTC.

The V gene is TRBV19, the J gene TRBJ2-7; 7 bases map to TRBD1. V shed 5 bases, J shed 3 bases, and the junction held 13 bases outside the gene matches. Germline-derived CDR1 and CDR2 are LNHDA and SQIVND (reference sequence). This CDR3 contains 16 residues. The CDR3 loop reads CASSRYGTADLYEQYF. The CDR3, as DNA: TGTGCCAGTAGTCGATACGGGACAGCGGATCTCTACGAGCAGTACTTC. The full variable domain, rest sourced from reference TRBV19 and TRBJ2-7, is DGGITQSPKYLFRKEGQNVTLSCEQNLNHDAMYWYRQDPGQGLRLIYYSQIVNDFQKGDIAEGYSVSREKKESFPLTVTSAQKNPTAFYLCASSRYGTADLYEQYFGPGTRLTVT.

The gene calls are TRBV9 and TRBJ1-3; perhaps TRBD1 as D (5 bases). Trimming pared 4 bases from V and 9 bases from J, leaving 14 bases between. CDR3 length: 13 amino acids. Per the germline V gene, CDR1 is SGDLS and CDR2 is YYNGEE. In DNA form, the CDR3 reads TGTGCCAGCAGCCCTCTGGGGGGTATCACCATATATTTT. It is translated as CASSPLGGITIYF. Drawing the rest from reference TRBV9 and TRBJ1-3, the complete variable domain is DSGVTQTPKHLITATGQRVTLRCSPRSGDLSVYWYQQSLDQGLQFLIQYYNGEERAKGNILERFSAQQFPDLHSELNLSSLELGDSALYFCASSPLGGITIYFGEGSWLTVV.

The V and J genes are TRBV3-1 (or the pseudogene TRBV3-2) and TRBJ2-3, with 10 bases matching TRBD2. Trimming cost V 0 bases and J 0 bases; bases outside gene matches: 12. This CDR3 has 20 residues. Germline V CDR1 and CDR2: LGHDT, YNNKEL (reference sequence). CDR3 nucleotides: TGTGCCAGCAGCCAAGACAGGGGGGGCACTAGCGGGGCTAGCACAGATACGCAGTATTTT. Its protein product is CASSQDRGGTSGASTDTQYF.

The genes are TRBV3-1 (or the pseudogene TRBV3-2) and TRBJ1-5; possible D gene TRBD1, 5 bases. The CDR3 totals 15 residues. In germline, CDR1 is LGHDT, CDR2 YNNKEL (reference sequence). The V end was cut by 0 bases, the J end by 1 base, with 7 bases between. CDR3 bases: TGTGCCAGCAGCCAAGACCCAGGGAGCAATCAGCCCCAGCATTTT. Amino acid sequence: CASSQDPGSNQPQHF.

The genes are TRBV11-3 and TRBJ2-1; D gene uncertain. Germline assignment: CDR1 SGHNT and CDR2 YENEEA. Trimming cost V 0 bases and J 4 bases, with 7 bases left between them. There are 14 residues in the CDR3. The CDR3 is CASSLDRGYNEQFF. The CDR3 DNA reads TGTGCCAGCAGCTTAGATCGAGGTTACAATGAGCAGTTCTTC.